These 11 T cell receptor beta chains were all obtained from the same sample, sequenced in a study of a mutant IDH1 vaccine in newly diagnosed glioma. Which antigens these TCRs recognize remains unknown. Time point specified: week 47, end of study. The study gave 300 ug of mutant IDH1 20-mer peptide per vaccine dose, with topical imiquimod. This table comes from immunoSEQ multiplex PCR, and its TCRdb copy is limited to in-frame clones, with some not included. The top ten clones hold more than 3% of a sample with approximately 58,000 clones, roughly 80% of them seen once. This material consisted of PBMCs, taken from a glioma patient whose treatment included an IDH1 peptide vaccine. Every receptor here comes from a man younger than 40 with glioma.

V is TRBV30 and J is TRBJ1-5; D unclear. V was shortened by 2 bases and J by 6 bases, with 17 bases between the two germline ends. CDR1 is GTSNPN and CDR2 is SVGIG in the germline V gene (reference sequence). The CDR3 covers 15 residues. The CDR3 loop is CAWSPLNLGGQPQHF. In nucleotides, the CDR3 is TGTGCCTGGAGTCCCCTCAACCTAGGAGGTCAGCCCCAGCATTTT.

This clone was found a few times. J is TRBJ1-1 and V is TRBV4-1; D not certain. The CDR3 totals 15 residues. Germline CDR1 MGHRA, CDR2 YSYEKL. The ends were cut back, 0 bases at V and 4 bases at J, with 12 bases in the middle. CDR3 sequence (DNA): TGCGCCAGCAGCCAAGAACCGGGCCTGGGCACTGAAGCTTTCTTT. This gives the protein CASSQEPGLGTEAFF.

For the CDR3, the DNA is TGTGCCAGCAGTTTGGGGGGACAATTAGAGGACTATGGCTACACCTTC. It is translated as CASSLGGQLEDYGYTF. The chain joins TRBV28 to TRBJ1-2; tentative D call: TRBD1 (6 bases). Trimming took off 3 bases at V and 3 bases at J, with 17 bases between the two ends. The CDR3 consists of 16 residues. Germline CDR1 MDHEN, CDR2 SYDVKM.

This clone was observed a few times. As DNA, the CDR3 is TGTGCCAGCAGGATCGGGAGCAGTTCACCCCTCCACTTT. Amino acids: CASRIGSSSPLHF. This sequence joins TRBV2 and TRBJ1-6; D is uncertain. The CDR3 loop spans 13 amino acids. The V gene lost 6 bases and the J gene lost 9 bases, with 12 bases spanning the gap. Germline loops: CDR1 SNHLY, CDR2 FYNNEI.

The J gene is TRBJ2-7, the V gene TRBV20-1, with D uncertain. V lost 3 bases and J lost 5, with 8 bases in between. The germline gives CDR1 DFQATT, CDR2 SNEGSKA (reference sequence). The CDR3 extends over 11 amino acids. The CDR3 loop reads CSASLQHEQYF. In nucleotides, the CDR3 is TGCAGTGCTAGTCTACAGCACGAGCAGTACTTC.

The genes are TRBV27 and TRBJ2-5; TRBD1 aligns across 7 bases. Trimming removed 2 bases from V and 4 bases from J; junction bases left unmatched: 1. Germline values: CDR1 MNHEY, CDR2 SMNVEV (reference sequence). There are 13 residues in the CDR3. Here the CDR3 DNA reads TGTGCCAGCAGTTTAAAGGGGGCAGAGACCCAGTACTTC. Its translation: CASSLKGAETQYF.

A word on this clone: Other DNA sequences from this sample encode an identical CDR3 as well. V gene TRBV5-1 combines with J gene TRBJ1-3; 7 nucleotides align to TRBD1. The J segment lost 1 base and the V segment lost 0 bases, leaving 4 bases of the junction unmatched. Germline CDR1 reads SGHRS; CDR2 reads YFSETQ. The CDR3 length is 16 residues. The DNA of the CDR3 is TGCGCCAGCAGCTTGGGGACAGGAGGTTCTGGAAACACCATATATTTT. Amino acid sequence: CASSLGTGGSGNTIYF. Combining the CDR3 with reference TRBV5-1 and TRBJ1-3 gives the whole variable domain KAGVTQTPRYLIKTRGQQVTLSCSPISGHRSVSWYQQTPGQGLQFLFEYFSETQRNKGNFPGRFSGRQFSNSRSEMNVSTLELGDSALYLCASSLGTGGSGNTIYFGEGSWLTVV.

A single count supports this clone. The chain recombines TRBV27 with TRBJ1-1; D is perhaps TRBD1 (5 bases). With 6 bases removed from V and 3 bases from J, the gap between germline ends came to 14 bases. Per germline, CDR1 MNHEY and CDR2 SMNVEV (reference sequence). The CDR3 totals 14 residues. This CDR3 is CASSLFSGDTEAFF. The CDR3 nucleotides read TGTGCCAGCAGCTTGTTCTCGGGGGACACTGAAGCTTTCTTT.

The V gene is TRBV2, the J gene TRBJ2-1; TRBD1 might be the D (6 bases). Germline assignment: CDR1 SNHLY and CDR2 FYNNEI. Trimming cost V 8 bases and J 6 bases, with 11 bases left between them. The CDR3 loop spans 12 amino acids. Here the CDR3 reads CASANRANEQFF. The CDR3 coding sequence is TGTGCCAGCGCTAACAGGGCCAATGAGCAGTTCTTC.

The V gene is TRBV7-9, the J gene TRBJ2-3; D is unresolved. V was pared by 7 bases and J by 0 bases, with 23 bases between. Germline CDR1 is SEHNR and CDR2 is FQNEAQ (reference sequence). The CDR3 contains 18 residues. The CDR3 nucleotides read TGTGCCAGCACGACGGGCGTTCGGCGGAAAACTAGCACAGATACGCAGTATTTT. This translates into CASTTGVRRKTSTDTQYF. The complete variable domain, with remaining parts taken from reference TRBV7-9 and TRBJ2-3, reads DTGVSQNPRHKITKRGQNVTFRCDPISEHNRLYWYRQTLGQGPEFLTYFQNEAQLEKSRLLSDRFSAERPKGSFSTLEIQRTEQGDSAMYLCASTTGVRRKTSTDTQYFGPGTRLTVL.

This chain uses TRBV5-1 with TRBJ1-2, with D unresolved. Germline V gene sequence: CDR1 SGHRS, CDR2 YFSETQ. The CDR3 is 14 residues long. With 0 bases removed from V and 4 bases from J, the gap between germline ends came to 10 bases. This CDR3 reads CASSLGRGAYGYTF. The CDR3 nucleotides read TGCGCCAGCAGCTTGGGTCGGGGTGCCTATGGCTACACCTTC.